The 6 T cell receptor beta chains presented below share a single source sample, sequenced in a study of Graves' ophthalmopathy and Graves' hyperthyroidism. Amplifying from RNA transcripts, the study obtained TCR beta CDR3 regions. Following a first-round RT-PCR that used HTBI primers, a second-round multiplex PCR was carried out. TCRdb reprocessed the multiplex PCR reads via MiXCR and lists one record per CDR3 protein. The data show approximately 380,000 distinct CDR3 sequences, with under 25% seen just once and 2.5% to 3.5% held by the top ten. Material: peripheral blood. The receptors derive from a woman between 18 and 29 years old with stable Graves' hyperthyroidism.

This clonotype was detected only once. This sequence joins TRBV6-5 and TRBJ2-2; D is possibly TRBD1 (5 bases). Germline CDR1 and CDR2: MNHEY and SVGAGI. The V end was cut by 6 bases, the J end by 6 bases, with 11 bases between. CDR3 length: 13 amino acids. For the CDR3, the DNA is TGTGCCAGCAGCTACGGACACCCCGGGGAGCTGTTTTTT. Protein: CASSYGHPGELFF.

This clonotype was detected once. V gene TRBV5-1 combines with J gene TRBJ1-1; unclear D gene. This CDR3 comprises 14 residues. Trimming cost V 0 bases and J 5 bases, with 11 bases left between them. In germline, CDR1 is SGHRS, CDR2 YFSETQ. The CDR3 nucleotides read TGCGCCAGCAGCTTGGACTGGGAAAGGACTGAAGCTTTCTTT. Protein sequence: CASSLDWERTEAFF.

In this sample, this clonotype turned up many times. The chain couples TRBV5-1 to TRBJ2-7; D gene unclear. CDR3 size: 16 residues. Trimming took off 4 bases at V and 0 bases at J, with 17 bases between the two ends. Germline V lookup: CDR1 SGHRS, CDR2 YFSETQ. The CDR3 nucleotides are TGCGCCAGCAGCCCTGAACCCCCCGGCAGCTCCTACGAGCAGTACTTC. Its translation: CASSPEPPGSSYEQYF. Together with reference TRBV5-1 and TRBJ2-7, the CDR3 gives the full variable domain: KAGVTQTPRYLIKTRGQQVTLSCSPISGHRSVSWYQQTPGQGLQFLFEYFSETQRNKGNFPGRFSGRQFSNSRSEMNVSTLELGDSALYLCASSPEPPGSSYEQYFGPGTRLTVT.

The sample holds a few counts of this clonotype. The genes are TRBV18 and TRBJ2-2; 7 bases agree with TRBD2. J lost 5 bases, V lost 1 base, and 7 bases had no gene match. This CDR3 has 16 amino acids. The germline gives CDR1 KGHSH, CDR2 LQKENI. The DNA for the CDR3 is TGTGCCAGCTCACCACGAGTTGCGGGAGCTACCGGGGAGCTGTTTTTT. It specifies CASSPRVAGATGELFF.

In this sample, this clonotype turned up many times. This chain joins TRBV19 and TRBJ1-5; TRBD1 matches 9 bases. Germline assignment: CDR1 LNHDA and CDR2 SQIVND (reference sequence). J was trimmed by 6 bases and V by 5 bases; bases with no gene match: 8. This CDR3 contains 15 residues. CDR3: CASSSGTGQVQPQHF. The CDR3 nucleotides are TGTGCCAGTAGTTCCGGGACAGGGCAGGTTCAGCCCCAGCATTTT.

In its sample, this clonotype was seen many times. V gene TRBV12-3 or TRBV12-4 combines with J gene TRBJ2-2, with 14 bases matching TRBD2. The V and J ends lost 4 bases and 4 bases, in that order; junction bases with no gene match: 5. This CDR3 has 17 amino acids. CDR3 in amino acids: CASSSGLAGVGTGELFF. The DNA for the CDR3 is TGTGCCAGCAGTTCGGGACTAGCGGGAGTCGGCACCGGGGAGCTGTTTTTT.